This entry lists 8 T cell receptor beta chains sequenced from one sample in a study of T cells in Graves' hyperthyroidism and ophthalmopathy. The source material, RNA transcripts, was used to amplify TCR beta CDR3 regions. First-round RT-PCR with HTBI primers amplified the TCR CDR3 region. TCRdb passed the multiplex PCR reads through MiXCR, listing each CDR3 protein once. The sample contains about 590,000 distinct CDR3 sequences, less than 20% of which appear only once. Sequenced sample: blood. These receptors were taken from a woman in her twenties or thirties with Graves' hyperthyroidism.

This chain connects TRBV7-9 to TRBJ2-3; 10 nucleotides align to TRBD2. The CDR3 is 16 residues long. The germline V gene has CDR1 SEHNR and CDR2 FQNEAQ (reference sequence). V trimming: 5 bases; J trimming: 4 bases; junction bases outside the gene matches: 9. CDR3 nucleotides: TGTGCCAGCAGCCGGGGGGCTAGCGGGAGTTCAGATACGCAGTATTTT. This gives the protein CASSRGASGSSDTQYF.

This clonotype was seen more than once but under ten times. J is TRBJ2-1 and V is TRBV10-3, with D possibly TRBD2 on 6 matching bases. Germline-derived CDR1 and CDR2 are ENHRY and SYGVKD. Trimming took off 7 bases at V and 2 bases at J, with 12 bases between the two ends. The CDR3 runs 14 residues. CDR3 region: CAITEGTPYNEQFF. The CDR3 region has the DNA TGTGCCATCACCGAGGGGACTCCCTACAATGAGCAGTTCTTC.

This clonotype was found many times. V is TRBV6-1 and J is TRBJ1-2; 8 positions agree with TRBD1. In germline, CDR1 is MNHNS, CDR2 SASEGT. V lost 6 bases to trimming and J lost 3 bases; unmatched junction nucleotides: 9. CDR3 length equals 15 residues. CDR3: CASRETDRAHYGYTF. In DNA form, the CDR3 reads TGTGCCAGCAGAGAAACGGACAGGGCTCACTATGGCTACACCTTC.

This clonotype was seen more than once but under ten times. The rearrangement uses TRBV7-9 and TRBJ2-1; D perhaps matches TRBD1 (5 bases). The CDR3 covers 14 residues. The V gene lost 4 bases and the J gene lost 4 bases, with 11 bases spanning the gap. Looked up from germline, CDR1 is SEHNR and CDR2 is FQNEAQ (reference sequence). For the CDR3, the DNA is TGTGCCAGCAGCTCAAAGGGGCCTTACAATGAGCAGTTCTTC. Translation gives CASSSKGPYNEQFF.

The chain recombines TRBV9 with TRBJ1-1; D is ambiguous. The CDR3 sequence is 15 residues long. Trimming shortened V by 4 bases and J by 1 base, and 14 bases separated the two germline ends. CDR1 SGDLS and CDR2 YYNGEE come from the germline V gene. CDR3 bases: TGTGCCAGCAGCCCTCAGACAAGATCGAACACTGAAGCTTTCTTT. This encodes CASSPQTRSNTEAFF.

CDR3 sequence reads: CASSPVGPEYGEQFF. The CDR3 nucleotides read TGTGCCAGCAGCCCAGTAGGGCCAGAGTATGGTGAGCAGTTCTTC. This rearrangement joins TRBV11-3 to TRBJ2-1; no clear D gene. Germline V gene sequence: CDR1 SGHNT, CDR2 YENEEA. The CDR3 runs 15 residues. Trimming shortened V by 5 bases and J by 9 bases, and 20 bases separated the two germline ends.

This clonotype is a singleton in its sample. The chain uses TRBV3-1 and TRBJ2-3, with D hard to call. There are 12 residues in the CDR3. The V and J ends lost 8 bases and 4 bases respectively, with 10 bases between them. The germline CDR1 and CDR2 sequences are LGHDT and YNNKEL (reference sequence). The CDR3 protein is CASPVISDTQYF. The CDR3 DNA reads TGTGCCAGCCCCGTTATCTCAGATACGCAGTATTTT.

This clonotype was detected many times. V and J are TRBV7-2 and TRBJ2-1, with 10 bases matching TRBD2. Germline V gene sequence: CDR1 SGHTA, CDR2 FQGNSA. The CDR3 sequence is 15 residues long. V gave up 5 bases and J gave up 6 bases; unmatched junction bases: 7. CDR3 DNA: TGTGCCAGCAGCCCCACAGCGGGAGGGGGCAATGAGCAGTTCTTC. It translates to CASSPTAGGGNEQFF.